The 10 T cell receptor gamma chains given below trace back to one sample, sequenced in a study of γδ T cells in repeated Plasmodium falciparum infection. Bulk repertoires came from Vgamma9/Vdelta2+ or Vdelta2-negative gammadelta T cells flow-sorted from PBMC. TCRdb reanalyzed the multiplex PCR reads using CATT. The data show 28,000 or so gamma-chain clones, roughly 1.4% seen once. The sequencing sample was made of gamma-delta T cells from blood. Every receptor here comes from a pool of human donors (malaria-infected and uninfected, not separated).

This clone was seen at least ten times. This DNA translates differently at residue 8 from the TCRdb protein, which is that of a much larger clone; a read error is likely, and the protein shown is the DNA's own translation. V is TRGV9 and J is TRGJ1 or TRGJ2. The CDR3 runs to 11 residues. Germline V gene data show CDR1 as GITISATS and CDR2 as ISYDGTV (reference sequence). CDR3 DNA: TGTGCCTTGTGGGATTATTATGAGAAACTCTTT. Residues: CALWDYYEKLF.

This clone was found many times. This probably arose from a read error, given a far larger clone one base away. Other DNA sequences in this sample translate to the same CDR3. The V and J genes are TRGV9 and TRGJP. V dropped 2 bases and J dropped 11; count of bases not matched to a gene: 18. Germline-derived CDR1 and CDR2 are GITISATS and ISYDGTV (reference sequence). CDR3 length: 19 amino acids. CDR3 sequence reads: CALWEAISSSQLGKKIKVF. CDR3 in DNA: TGTGCCTTGTGGGAGGCCATCTCTTCCTCGCAGCTGGGCAAAAAAATCAAGGTATTT.

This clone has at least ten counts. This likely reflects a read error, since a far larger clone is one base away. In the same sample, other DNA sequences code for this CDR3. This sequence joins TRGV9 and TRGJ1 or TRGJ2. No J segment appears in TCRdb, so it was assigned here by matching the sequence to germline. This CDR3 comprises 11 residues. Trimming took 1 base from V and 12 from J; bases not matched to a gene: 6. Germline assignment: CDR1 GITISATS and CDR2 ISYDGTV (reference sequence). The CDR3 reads CALWEVHWKLF. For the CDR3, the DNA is TGTGCCTTGTGGGAGGTACATTGGAAACTCTTT.

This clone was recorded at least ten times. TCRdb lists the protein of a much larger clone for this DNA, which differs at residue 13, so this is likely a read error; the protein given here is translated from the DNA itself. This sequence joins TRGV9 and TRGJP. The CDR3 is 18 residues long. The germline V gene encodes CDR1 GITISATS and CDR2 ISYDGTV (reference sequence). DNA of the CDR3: TGTGCCTTGTGGGAGGTACCTTCTGAAGAGTTGGGCAGAAAAATCAAGGTATTT. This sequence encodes CALWEVPSEELGRKIKVF.

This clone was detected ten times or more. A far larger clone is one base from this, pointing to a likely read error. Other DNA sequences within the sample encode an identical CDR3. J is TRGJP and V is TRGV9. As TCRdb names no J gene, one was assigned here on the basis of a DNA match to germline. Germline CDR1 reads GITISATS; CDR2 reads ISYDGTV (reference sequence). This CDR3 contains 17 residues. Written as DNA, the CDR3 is TGCGCCTTGTGGGAGGTGCATGGAGAGTTGGGCAAAAAAATCAAGGTATTT. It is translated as CALWEVHGELGKKIKVF.

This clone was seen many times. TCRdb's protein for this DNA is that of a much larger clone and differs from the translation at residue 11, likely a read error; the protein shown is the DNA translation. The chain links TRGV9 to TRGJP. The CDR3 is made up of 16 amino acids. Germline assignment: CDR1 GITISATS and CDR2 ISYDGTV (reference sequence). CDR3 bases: TGTGCCTTGTGGGACGCTAAAGAGTTGGGCGAAAAAATCAAGGTATTT. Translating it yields CALWDAKELGEKIKVF.

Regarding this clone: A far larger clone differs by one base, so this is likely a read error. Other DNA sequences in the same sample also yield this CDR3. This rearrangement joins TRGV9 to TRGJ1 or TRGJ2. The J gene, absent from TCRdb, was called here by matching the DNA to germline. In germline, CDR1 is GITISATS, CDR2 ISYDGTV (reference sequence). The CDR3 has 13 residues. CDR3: CALWEDSYYKKLF. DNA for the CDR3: TGTGCTTTGTGGGAGGACTCATATTATAAGAAACTCTTT.

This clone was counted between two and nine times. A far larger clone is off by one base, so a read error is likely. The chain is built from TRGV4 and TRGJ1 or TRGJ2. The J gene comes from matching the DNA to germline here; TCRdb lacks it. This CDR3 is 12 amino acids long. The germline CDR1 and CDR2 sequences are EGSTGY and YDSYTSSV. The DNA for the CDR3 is TGTGCCACCTGGGAACAGTATTACAAGAAACTCTTT. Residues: CATWEQYYKKLF.

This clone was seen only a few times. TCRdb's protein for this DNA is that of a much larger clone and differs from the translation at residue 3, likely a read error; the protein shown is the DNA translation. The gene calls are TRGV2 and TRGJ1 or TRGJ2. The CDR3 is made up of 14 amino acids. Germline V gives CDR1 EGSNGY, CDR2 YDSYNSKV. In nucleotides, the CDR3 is TGTGCCCCCTGGGACGGGCCCTATTATTATAAGAAACTCTTT. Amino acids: CAPWDGPYYYKKLF.

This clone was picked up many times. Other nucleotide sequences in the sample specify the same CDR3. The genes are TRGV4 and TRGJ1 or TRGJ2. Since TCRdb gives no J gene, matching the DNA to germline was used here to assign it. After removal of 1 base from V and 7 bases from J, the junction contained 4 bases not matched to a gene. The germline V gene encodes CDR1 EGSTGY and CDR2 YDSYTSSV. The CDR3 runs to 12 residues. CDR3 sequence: CATWDGGYKKLF. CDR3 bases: TGTGCCACCTGGGATGGAGGCTATAAGAAACTCTTT.